This entry lists 11 T cell receptor beta chains sequenced from one sample in a study of blood T cell repertoires in COVID-19. Here immunoSEQ multiplex PCR was the method, and the copy in TCRdb shows in-frame clones only, minus some. The table includes 250,000 to 400,000 clones, approximately 88% detected once. The sample taken for sequencing was peripheral blood. The receptor set was obtained from a woman younger than 45 with COVID-19, enrolled during active disease.

V usage is TRBV9 and J usage is TRBJ2-2, with D perhaps TRBD1 (6 bases). Germline V gene lookup returns CDR1 SGDLS and CDR2 YYNGEE. There are 13 residues in the CDR3. V was cut by 4 bases and J by 8 bases, with 12 bases left in between. The CDR3 loop reads CASSTFQGGELFF. The CDR3 nucleotides read TGTGCCAGCAGCACATTCCAGGGGGGGGAGCTGTTTTTT. Complete variable domain (other parts from reference TRBV9 and TRBJ2-2): DSGVTQTPKHLITATGQRVTLRCSPRSGDLSVYWYQQSLDQGLQFLIQYYNGEERAKGNILERFSAQQFPDLHSELNLSSLELGDSALYFCASSTFQGGELFFGEGSRLTVL.

CDR3 protein: CASTEGTGSGELFF. The CDR3 nucleotides are TGTGCCAGCACCGAGGGGACAGGGAGCGGGGAGCTGTTTTTT. The rearrangement uses TRBV11-2 and TRBJ2-2; 9 positions agree with TRBD1. There are 14 residues in the CDR3. Trimming cost V 7 bases and J 7 bases; bases outside gene matches: 7. Germline V gives CDR1 SGHAT, CDR2 FQNNGV. Variable domain in full (rest from reference TRBV11-2 and TRBJ2-2): EAGVAQSPRYKIIEKRQSVAFWCNPISGHATLYWYQQILGQGPKLLIQFQNNGVVDDSQLPKDRFSAERLKGVDSTLKIQPAKLEDSAVYLCASTEGTGSGELFFGEGSRLTVL.

This chain joins TRBV4-2 and TRBJ1-5; D is uncertain. The CDR3 loop spans 17 amino acids. Germline assignment: CDR1 LGHNA and CDR2 YNFKEQ. Between the trimmed V and J ends, which lost 0 bases and 0 bases, there was a span of 12 bases. CDR3 sequence reads: CASSQEVQRYSNQPQHF. As DNA, the CDR3 is TGTGCCAGCAGCCAAGAAGTACAGCGGTATAGCAATCAGCCCCAGCATTTT.

V usage is TRBV28 and J usage is TRBJ2-1, with 13 bases lining up with TRBD2. The CDR3 covers 15 residues. The V gene's germline CDR1 is MDHEN and CDR2 SYDVKM. Trimming cost V 5 bases and J 6 bases; bases outside gene matches: 4. The DNA for the CDR3 is TGTGCCAGCAGTCCTACTAGCGGGGGGGCCAATGAGCAGTTCTTC. Protein sequence: CASSPTSGGANEQFF.

The chain uses TRBV6-1 and TRBJ1-2; D unresolved. The germline gives CDR1 MNHNS, CDR2 SASEGT. Trimming pared 0 bases from V and 0 bases from J, leaving 8 bases between. This CDR3 is 15 amino acids long. The CDR3 region is CASSEARGANYGYTF. CDR3 coding DNA: TGTGCCAGCAGTGAAGCGCGGGGAGCTAACTATGGCTACACCTTC.

A few counts support this clone. The chain has TRBV5-1 and TRBJ2-7; 13 nucleotides line up with TRBD2. This CDR3 has 17 residues. J gave up 5 bases and V 3 bases, and 11 bases lay outside the gene matches. The germline V gene encodes CDR1 SGHRS and CDR2 YFSETQ. The DNA for the CDR3 is TGCGCCAGCAGCTCTGGACTAGCGGGGGCCGAGGGAGACGAGCAGTACTTC. The encoded protein is CASSSGLAGAEGDEQYF.

V usage is TRBV4-1 and J usage is TRBJ1-3; 7 bases are shared with TRBD1. The CDR3 is 15 residues long. Losses at the gene ends were 5 bases for V and 0 bases for J; bases not matched to a gene: 4. CDR1 MGHRA and CDR2 YSYEKL come from the germline V gene. The CDR3 loop is CASSLDRDSGNTIYF. In DNA, the CDR3 is TGCGCCAGCAGCTTAGACAGGGACTCTGGAAACACCATATATTTT.

This chain links TRBV10-1 with TRBJ2-1; no reliable D call. CDR3 length: 16 amino acids. Between the trimmed V and J ends, which lost 3 bases and 10 bases, there was a span of 22 bases. The germline V gene encodes CDR1 WNHNN and CDR2 SYGVQD (reference sequence). The DNA for the CDR3 is TGCGCCAGCAGTGACTTAACCACGCTAAATTTGTTGGAGCAGTTCTTC. Translation gives CASSDLTTLNLLEQFF.

The chain uses TRBV5-1 and TRBJ2-7; unclear D gene. Germline V lookup: CDR1 SGHRS, CDR2 YFSETQ. The CDR3 extends over 13 amino acids. With 0 bases removed from V and 6 bases from J, the gap between germline ends came to 10 bases. CDR3 DNA: TGCGCCAGCAGCTTGGGTGGCAGTTCCGAGCAGTACGTC. Protein: CASSLGGSSEQYV.

The chain carries TRBV4-3 and TRBJ2-7; 7 bases align to TRBD1. The germline V gene encodes CDR1 LGHNA and CDR2 YSLEER. This CDR3 is built from 15 residues. Trimming removed 0 bases from V and 2 bases from J; junction bases left unmatched: 4. CDR3 sequence reads: CASSQESDRAYEQYF. For the CDR3, the DNA is TGCGCCAGCAGCCAAGAAAGCGACAGGGCCTACGAGCAGTACTTC.

V usage is TRBV2 and J usage is TRBJ2-1; 8 bases align to TRBD1. V dropped 7 bases and J dropped 5; count of bases not matched to a gene: 4. The CDR3 length is 13 residues. Germline V CDR1 and CDR2: SNHLY, FYNNEI. CDR3 coding DNA: TGTGCCAGCAATCTGGACAGGGACAATGAGCAGTTCTTC. Translated, it gives CASNLDRDNEQFF.